This entry lists 21 T cell receptor beta chains sequenced from one sample in a study of vaccination and CD4 T cells after COVID-19 (dated by TCRdb to the early 2020s). Their target antigens are unknown. Receptors were amplified or captured by PCR. Sequencing used an Illumina iSeq 100. TCR sequencing of DNA from cultured CD4+ T cells used the Oncomine TCR Beta short-read assay at the Johns Hopkins FTIC core. The raw public reads went through TCRdb reprocessing: fastp at Q25, MiXCR clone calling, in-frame beta chains kept. Here each entry gathers all rows of one CDR3 protein and keeps the most common genes and DNA. The sample includes 8,000 to 11,000 distinct CDR3 sequences, with 50% to 70% observed a single time. The ten biggest clones cover roughly 29% of the sample. The sample's treatment or condition label, in plain terms: approximately nine-day PBMC culture with coronavirus spike peptide pools or control peptides (ViraFEST assay).

The specimen sequenced was CD4+ T cells from blood, cultured in vitro. Receptor source: a human donor who had recovered from COVID-19.

V and J are TRBV7-6 and TRBJ2-3; TRBD1 matches at 11 bases. The length of the CDR3 is 15 residues. Germline lookup yields CDR1 SGHVS and CDR2 FNYEAQ. V was clipped by 5 bases and J by 4 bases; unmatched bases: 5. CDR3 nucleotide sequence: TGTGCCAGCAGCAGGGACAGGGGGAGTGCAGATACGCAGTATTTT. Translation gives CASSRDRGSADTQYF.

V and J are TRBV29-1 and TRBJ2-1; 9 nucleotides align to TRBD1. The V gene's germline CDR1 is SQVTM and CDR2 ANQGSEA. V lost 4 bases to trimming and J lost 7 bases; unmatched junction nucleotides: 11. The CDR3 length is 15 residues. The CDR3 spells CSVVGGTGFFNEQFF. The DNA of the CDR3 is TGCAGCGTTGTAGGCGGGACAGGGTTTTTTAATGAGCAGTTCTTC.

The rearrangement joins TRBV5-4 to TRBJ2-7; TRBD1 agrees at 9 bases. Germline V gene data show CDR1 as SGHNT and CDR2 as YYREEE (reference sequence). Trimming at V came to 7 bases and at J to 1 base, leaving 15 bases not matched to a gene. The CDR3 runs to 17 residues. CDR3 nucleotides: TGTGCCAGCTCTCCTGGGGGGACAGGGTCAGGTTCCTACGAGCAGTACTTC. Amino acid sequence: CASSPGGTGSGSYEQYF.

This clonotype was seen only once. The chain is built from TRBV23-1 and TRBJ1-5; 10 nucleotides line up with TRBD1. TRBV23-1 is reported as an ORF; its role is uncertain. The length of the CDR3 is 17 residues. The V gene end was trimmed by 0 bases and the J gene end by 2 bases; junction bases not matched to a gene: 4. CDR3 sequence: CASSQSGTGVGNQPQHF. CDR3 in DNA: TGCGCCAGCAGTCAATCGGGGACAGGGGTTGGCAATCAGCCCCAGCATTTT.

The chain recombines TRBV27 with TRBJ2-2, with D perhaps TRBD1 or TRBD2 (5 bases each). The germline V and J ends were trimmed by 2 bases and 0 bases, with 10 bases remaining between them. Germline CDR1 is MNHEY and CDR2 is SMNVEV (reference sequence). The CDR3 has 16 residues. CDR3 protein: CASSLEGPSNTGELFF. DNA for the CDR3: TGTGCCAGCAGTTTAGAGGGGCCCTCGAACACCGGGGAGCTGTTTTTT.

The chain uses TRBV6-1 and TRBJ1-2; D ambiguous. Trimming removed 6 bases from V and 1 base from J, with 6 bases in between. Germline V lookup: CDR1 MNHNS, CDR2 SASEGT. The CDR3 totals 12 residues. The CDR3 sequence is CASRKNNYGYTF. The CDR3 DNA sequence: TGTGCCAGCAGAAAGAATAACTATGGCTACACCTTC.

This clonotype was detected a few times. DNA of the CDR3: TGTGCCAGCAGTTCCATGGACAGGGGACATGGCTACACCTTC. Translated: CASSSMDRGHGYTF. The rearrangement links TRBV12-3 or TRBV12-4 to TRBJ1-2, with 9 bases that match TRBD1. The CDR3 consists of 14 residues. V shed 4 bases, J shed 6 bases, and the junction held 6 bases outside the gene matches.

This clonotype occurred a few times. V usage is TRBV6-2 or TRBV6-3 and J usage is TRBJ1-2; 8 nucleotides line up with TRBD1. Germline V gene sequence: CDR1 MNHEY, CDR2 SVGEGT. J lost 7 bases, V lost 6 bases, and 7 bases had no gene match. The length of the CDR3 is 13 residues. CDR3 DNA sequence: TGTGCCAGCAGCAGGACAGGGTTGCGTGGCTACACCTTC. Amino acids: CASSRTGLRGYTF.

This clonotype has only one observation. The chain recombines TRBV20-1 with TRBJ2-7; 10 bases are a match to TRBD2. The germline V gene has CDR1 DFQATT and CDR2 SNEGSKA (reference sequence). V was pared by 6 bases and J by 2 bases, with 7 bases of the junction left unmatched. The CDR3 loop spans 14 amino acids. The chain's CDR3 is CSARPGTSAYEQYF. The CDR3 bases are TGCAGTGCCCGACCGGGGACTAGCGCCTACGAGCAGTACTTC.

The chain is built from TRBV20-1 and TRBJ2-1, with 7 nucleotides matching TRBD1. This CDR3 region has 14 residues. CDR1 is DFQATT, CDR2 SNEGSKA, per germline (reference sequence). Losses at the gene ends were 6 bases for V and 8 bases for J; bases not matched to a gene: 13. The DNA for the CDR3 is TGCAGTGCCACCGGGGCTAGTAGGGGGCATGAGCAGTTCTTC. It translates to CSATGASRGHEQFF.

V gene TRBV20-1 combines with J gene TRBJ1-1; D not certain. The CDR3 is 11 amino acids. Trimming shortened V by 2 bases and J by 5 bases, and 6 bases separated the two germline ends. CDR1 is DFQATT, CDR2 SNEGSKA, per germline (reference sequence). In DNA, the CDR3 is TGCAGTGCTAGAAGGGAAACTGAAGCTTTCTTT. This gives the protein CSARRETEAFF.

The chain carries TRBV9 and TRBJ1-1; D may be TRBD1 (5 bases). Germline V CDR1 and CDR2: SGDLS, YYNGEE. Trimming shortened V by 4 bases and J by 8 bases, and 18 bases separated the two germline ends. The length of the CDR3 is 14 residues. The CDR3 spells CASSQIHGGSEAFF. The CDR3 coding sequence is TGTGCCAGCAGCCAGATCCATGGGGGTTCGGAAGCTTTCTTT. The variable domain in full, with the rest retrieved from reference TRBV9 and TRBJ1-1, is DSGVTQTPKHLITATGQRVTLRCSPRSGDLSVYWYQQSLDQGLQFLIQYYNGEERAKGNILERFSAQQFPDLHSELNLSSLELGDSALYFCASSQIHGGSEAFFGQGTRLTVV.

In this sample, this clonotype turned up a few times. The chain combines TRBV27 with TRBJ2-5; tentatively, D is TRBD1 (5 bases). V dropped 3 bases and J dropped 4 bases, with 9 bases sitting between them. The V gene's germline CDR1 is MNHEY and CDR2 SMNVEV (reference sequence). This CDR3 region has 13 residues. CDR3 region: CASSFRVRETQYF. The CDR3, as DNA: TGTGCCAGCAGTTTCAGGGTGCGAGAGACCCAGTACTTC.

The rearrangement uses TRBV7-6 and TRBJ1-1; D unclear. The CDR3 sequence is 11 residues long. The ends were cut back, 4 bases at V and 9 bases at J, with 9 bases in the middle. Germline V gene sequence: CDR1 SGHVS, CDR2 FNYEAQ. For the CDR3, the DNA is TGTGCCAGCAGCTCGGGCGGGAAAGCTTTCTTT. Amino acids: CASSSGGKAFF.

This chain's CDR3 is CASSLPGQAFQETQYF. CDR3 DNA: TGTGCCAGCAGCTTACCGGGACAGGCCTTCCAAGAGACCCAGTACTTC. The chain recombines TRBV7-9 with TRBJ2-5, with 8 bases matching TRBD1. This CDR3 is 16 amino acids long. The trim removed 2 bases at V and 1 base at J, leaving 6 bases unmatched. In germline, CDR1 is SEHNR, CDR2 FQNEAQ (reference sequence).

The chain has TRBV6-5 and TRBJ1-5; no clear D. V was shortened by 4 bases and J by 4 bases, with 8 bases between the two germline ends. Germline V gene lookup returns CDR1 MNHEY and CDR2 SVGAGI. This CDR3 contains 13 residues. CDR3 sequence reads: CASSSLVNQPQHF. The CDR3 DNA is TGTGCCAGCAGTTCCCTCGTAAATCAGCCCCAGCATTTT.

The chain has TRBV27 and TRBJ2-7, with a possible D match to TRBD1 (6 bases). V was pared by 4 bases and J by 6 bases, with 16 bases between. The CDR3 length is 14 residues. Germline lookup yields CDR1 MNHEY and CDR2 SMNVEV (reference sequence). The CDR3 sequence: CASSSTGKPPEQYF. The CDR3 region has the DNA TGTGCCAGCAGTTCAACAGGGAAACCCCCCGAGCAGTACTTC.

This clonotype has more than one count but fewer than ten. The chain uses TRBV20-1 and TRBJ1-1, with D hard to call. The V and J ends lost 5 bases and 6 bases respectively, with 16 bases between them. Looked up from germline, CDR1 is DFQATT and CDR2 is SNEGSKA (reference sequence). CDR3 length: 13 residues. The CDR3 nucleotides are TGCAGTGCTGGCGGGCGCGCTGGGGCTGAAGCTTTCTTT. It encodes CSAGGRAGAEAFF.

The rearrangement uses TRBV6-2 or TRBV6-3 and TRBJ2-4; 7 bases line up with TRBD1. The CDR3 has 15 residues. Germline assignment: CDR1 MNHEY and CDR2 SVGEGT. V lost 0 bases and J lost 1; bases outside the gene matches: 0. CDR3 bases: TGTGCCAGCAGTTACTCGACAGGGGCCAAAAACATTCAGTACTTC. Encoded protein: CASSYSTGAKNIQYF.

V gene TRBV28 combines with J gene TRBJ1-6; 7 nucleotides line up with TRBD1. Germline loops: CDR1 MDHEN, CDR2 SYDVKM. V dropped 1 base and J dropped 5; count of bases not matched to a gene: 5. CDR3 length: 16 amino acids. This CDR3 is CASSLFPGQNNSPLHF. CDR3 nucleotide sequence: TGTGCCAGCAGTTTATTCCCGGGACAGAATAATTCACCCCTCCACTTT.

This clonotype was seen more than once but under ten times. The chain is built from TRBV28 and TRBJ1-1, with D tentatively TRBD1 (5 bases). This CDR3 region has 13 residues. Trimming shortened V by 5 bases and J by 4 bases, and 11 bases separated the two germline ends. CDR1 and CDR2 from the germline V gene are MDHEN and SYDVKM. CDR3 bases: TGTGCCAGCAGTCCGGGGGGATTCACTGAAGCTTTCTTT. Encoded protein: CASSPGGFTEAFF.